This T cell receptor (beta chain) was sequenced during a study of T cells in Graves' hyperthyroidism and ophthalmopathy. Study as a whole: The initial diagnosis was the point when peripheral blood was collected, ahead of any treatment.

These patients, aged 18 to 65, had recently diagnosed hyperthyroidism lasting under 2 months. Amplification of TCR beta CDR3 regions was performed using RNA transcripts as template. An initial round of RT-PCR targeting the TCR CDR3 relied on the HTBI primer set. TCRdb fed the multiplex PCR reads into MiXCR, producing one record per CDR3 protein. The sample consists of roughly 700,000 distinct CDR3 sequences, 17% of them appearing once. The CDR3 consists of 17 residues. Trimming cost V 1 base and J 1 base; bases outside gene matches: 6. Input material: blood. The rearrangement joins TRBV12-3 or TRBV12-4 to TRBJ2-7, with TRBD2 matching 11 bases. This TCR derives from a man in his fifties with Graves' hyperthyroidism. CDR3 region: CASSLDPSSGRSYEQYF. The CDR3 DNA follows: TGTGCCAGCAGTTTAGACCCTTCTAGCGGGAGGTCCTACGAGCAGTACTTC.